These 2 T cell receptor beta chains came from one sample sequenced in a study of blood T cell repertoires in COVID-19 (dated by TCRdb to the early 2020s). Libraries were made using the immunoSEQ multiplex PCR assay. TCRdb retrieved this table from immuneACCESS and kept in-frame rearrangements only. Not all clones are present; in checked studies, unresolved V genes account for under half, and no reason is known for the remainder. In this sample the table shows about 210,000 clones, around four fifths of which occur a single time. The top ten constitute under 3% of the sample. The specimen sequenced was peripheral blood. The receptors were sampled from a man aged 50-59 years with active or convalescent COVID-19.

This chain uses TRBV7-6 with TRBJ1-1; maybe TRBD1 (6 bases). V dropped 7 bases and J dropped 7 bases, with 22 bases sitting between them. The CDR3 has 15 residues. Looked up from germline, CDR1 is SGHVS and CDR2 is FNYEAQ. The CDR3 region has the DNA TGTGCCAGCACCTTGGCCCCAGGGGTAGGGGGTGAAGCTTTCTTT. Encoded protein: CASTLAPGVGGEAFF.

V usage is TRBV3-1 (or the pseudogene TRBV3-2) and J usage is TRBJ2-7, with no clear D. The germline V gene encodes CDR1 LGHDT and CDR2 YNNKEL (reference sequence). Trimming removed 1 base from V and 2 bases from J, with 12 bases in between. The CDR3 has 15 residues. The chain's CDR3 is CASSQGAAIPYEQYF. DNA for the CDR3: TGTGCCAGCAGCCAAGGTGCTGCGATCCCCTACGAGCAGTACTTC.